Each of the 8 T cell receptor beta chains below was sequenced from the same sample in a study of blood T cell repertoires in COVID-19. The assay was immunoSEQ multiplex PCR, and TCRdb's table has in-frame clones only and misses some. The sample holds 40,000 to 45,000 clones, roughly nine tenths seen once. The sample consisted of peripheral blood. The receptors derive from a human donor in a cohort sampled during active COVID-19.

V is TRBV5-8 and J is TRBJ1-6, with TRBD1 matching over 8 bases. In germline, CDR1 is SGHTS, CDR2 YDEGEE. The CDR3 totals 15 residues. Germline trimming cut 5 bases from V and 8 bases from J; bases unmatched to any gene: 9. This chain's CDR3 is CASSKRTGHYSPLHF. The CDR3 DNA reads TGTGCCAGCAGTAAACGGACAGGGCATTATTCACCCCTCCACTTT.

V and J are TRBV2 and TRBJ1-6; 11 nucleotides agree with TRBD1. This CDR3 has 13 amino acids. In germline, CDR1 is SNHLY, CDR2 FYNNEI. V was clipped by 5 bases and J by 14 bases; unmatched bases: 5. This CDR3 reads CASSPGTGGTLHF. As DNA, the CDR3 is TGTGCCAGCAGTCCTGGGACAGGGGGAACCCTCCACTTT.

This clone was picked up one time. The V gene is TRBV10-3, the J gene TRBJ2-7, with D maybe TRBD2 (6 bases). Germline V lookup: CDR1 ENHRY, CDR2 SYGVKD. This CDR3 region has 15 residues. The V gene lost 3 bases and the J gene lost 7 bases, with 19 bases spanning the gap. CDR3 nucleotides: TGTGCCATCAGTGATCTAGCCCGAACTCGGGGGGAGCAGTACTTC. Translated, it gives CAISDLARTRGEQYF.

The chain uses TRBV30 and TRBJ1-4; D may be TRBD1 (6 bases). V lost 3 bases and J lost 4, with 12 bases in between. CDR3 length: 14 amino acids. The germline CDR1 and CDR2 sequences are GTSNPN and SVGIG (reference sequence). CDR3 sequence: CAWRQDRLNEKLFF. DNA of the CDR3: TGTGCCTGGAGACAAGACAGGCTTAATGAAAAACTGTTTTTT.

V and J are TRBV11-2 and TRBJ2-3; TRBD2 agrees at 11 bases. V lost 4 bases to trimming and J lost 5 bases; unmatched junction nucleotides: 5. The CDR3 runs to 15 residues. Germline V CDR1 and CDR2: SGHAT, FQNNGV. The DNA of the CDR3 is TGTGCCAGCAGCTCCCGACTAGCGGGGTTAGATACGCAGTATTTT. Its translation is CASSSRLAGLDTQYF.

By frequency in the sample, this clone is medium-sized (0.01 to 0.1%). The rearrangement links TRBV23-1 to TRBJ1-5; possible D gene TRBD1, 5 bases. TRBV23-1 qualifies as an ORF whose function is uncertain. The CDR3 extends over 17 amino acids. Trimming took off 4 bases at V and 1 base at J, with 17 bases between the two ends. CDR3 residues: CASSLEDNHGSNQPQHF. The DNA of the CDR3 is TGCGCCAGCAGTCTCGAGGACAACCACGGGAGCAATCAGCCCCAGCATTTT.

The J gene is TRBJ2-5, the V gene TRBV5-6, with no clear D. Trimming stripped 2 bases from V and 0 bases from J, with 14 bases between. Germline V gene sequence: CDR1 SGHDT, CDR2 YYEEEE. This CDR3 has 16 amino acids. Here the CDR3 DNA reads TGTGCCAGCAGCTTAGTCCTGTCAGATGACCAAGAGACCCAGTACTTC. The encoded protein is CASSLVLSDDQETQYF.

The V and J genes are TRBV2 and TRBJ2-1; 10 bases are shared with TRBD1. V lost 4 bases and J lost 8; bases outside the gene matches: 2. This CDR3 region has 13 residues. The germline V gene encodes CDR1 SNHLY and CDR2 FYNNEI. CDR3 bases: TGTGCCAGCAGTGGGACAGGGGGTGATGAGCAGTTCTTC. This codes for CASSGTGGDEQFF.